The 24 T cell receptor beta chains given below trace back to one sample, sequenced in a study of T cells in Graves' hyperthyroidism and ophthalmopathy (dated by TCRdb to about 2019). The method behind the library was multiplex PCR. Instrument used: Illumina HiSeq 2000. TCR beta CDR3 regions were amplified from RNA transcripts. For the first round of RT-PCR on the TCR CDR3, the HTBI primer set was used together with the Qiagen OneStep RT-PCR kit. TCRdb reanalyzed the raw reads on its own, using fastp at Q25 for trimming and MiXCR for clone calling, and kept in-frame beta chains. Identical CDR3 protein sequences are pooled into one entry, listed with their most common genes and DNA. For this sample the table gives 650,000 to 700,000 distinct CDR3 sequences, of which 17% were detected only once. The leading ten clones occupy about 14% of the sample. Sequenced sample: blood. The receptor source for this set is a man aged 50 to 59 with Graves' hyperthyroidism.

On this clonotype itself: Just one base apart from a much larger clone, this may be a read error. The V call is TRBV18, the J call TRBJ2-3; no clear D gene. Germline CDR1 is KGHSH and CDR2 is LQKENI. This CDR3 has 16 amino acids. The CDR3 here is CVSSPATAYSTDTQYF. DNA of the CDR3: TGTGTCAGCTCACCGGCAACAGCCTATAGCACAGATACGCAGTATTTT.

This clonotype was counted at least ten times. The genes are TRBV27 and TRBJ1-1; D remains ambiguous. Trimming cost V 3 bases and J 1 base, with 12 bases left between them. The CDR3 loop spans 15 amino acids. Germline values: CDR1 MNHEY, CDR2 SMNVEV (reference sequence). CDR3 loop: CASSLMGKRNTEAFF. CDR3 nucleotides: TGTGCCAGCAGTTTGATGGGGAAGAGGAACACTGAAGCTTTCTTT.

As concerns this clonotype: One end of the junction is discordant with germline, which a read error may explain. The chain links TRBV27 to TRBJ2-7; D is perhaps TRBD1 (7 bases). Germline values: CDR1 MNHEY, CDR2 SMNVEV (reference sequence). CDR3 length: 15 residues. The CDR3 sequence is CAGSLSGDSSYEQYF. The CDR3 region has the DNA TGTGCCGGCAGTTTATCGGGGGACAGCTCCTACGAGCAGTACTTC.

Many counts were recorded for this clonotype. The chain combines TRBV9 with TRBJ2-1; D perhaps matches TRBD2 (6 bases). The V and J ends lost 2 bases and 8 bases respectively, with 17 bases between them. The CDR3 contains 15 residues. Germline V gene sequence: CDR1 SGDLS, CDR2 YYNGEE. For the CDR3, the DNA is TGTGCCAGCAGCGTCCAAGGCGGGACTTCGGATGAGCAGTTCTTC. This encodes CASSVQGGTSDEQFF.

The chain uses TRBV10-2 and TRBJ2-1; no clear D. CDR1 is WSHSY and CDR2 is SAAADI in the germline V gene. The germline V and J ends were trimmed by 6 bases and 3 bases, with 12 bases remaining between them. The CDR3 loop spans 14 amino acids. For the CDR3, the DNA is TGCGCCAGCAGAACCCAGCTATTCTACAATGAGCAGTTCTTC. This gives the protein CASRTQLFYNEQFF.

This clonotype was detected ten times or more. The chain couples TRBV20-1 to TRBJ2-7, with D maybe TRBD1 (6 bases). V was trimmed by 6 bases and J by 3 bases, leaving 18 bases between them. The length of the CDR3 is 14 residues. Germline CDR1 reads DFQATT; CDR2 reads SNEGSKA (reference sequence). Here the CDR3 DNA reads TGCAGTGCCTTCACACAGGGATCGTTCTACGAGCAGTACTTC. Residues: CSAFTQGSFYEQYF.

This clonotype was recorded at least ten times. The V and J genes are TRBV12-5 and TRBJ1-2; D is uncertain. Per germline, CDR1 LGHNT and CDR2 FRNRAP. CDR3 size: 13 residues. V lost 1 base and J lost 4, with 7 bases in between. This CDR3 reads CASGLGGFYGYTF. In DNA form, the CDR3 reads TGTGCTAGTGGTTTGGGAGGATTCTATGGCTACACCTTC.

This clonotype turned up a few times. The rearrangement links TRBV7-9 to TRBJ2-7, with 9 nucleotides matching TRBD2. The CDR3 spans 15 residues. J lost 3 bases, V lost 3 bases, and 6 bases had no gene match. Germline V gene lookup returns CDR1 SEHNR and CDR2 FQNEAQ (reference sequence). The CDR3 DNA is TGTGCCAGCAGCTTGGGACTAGCCAATTACTACGAGCAGTACTTC. As protein: CASSLGLANYYEQYF.

In this sample, this clonotype turned up a few times. The chain joins TRBV5-1 to TRBJ1-5, with 9 bases matching TRBD1. Germline-derived CDR1 and CDR2 are SGHRS and YFSETQ. V lost 0 bases and J lost 4; bases outside the gene matches: 5. CDR3 size: 16 residues. Written as DNA, the CDR3 is TGCGCCAGCAGCTTGGGAGAGACAGGGGGTAATCAGCCCCAGCATTTT. As protein: CASSLGETGGNQPQHF.

This clonotype was seen many times. The CDR3 DNA is TGTGCCAGCAGTCCCGATGTTGAAGTAGGCTACACCTTC. This translates into CASSPDVEVGYTF. The V and J genes are TRBV12-3 or TRBV12-4 and TRBJ1-2; D not resolved. CDR3 length: 13 residues. V was trimmed by 5 bases and J by 8 bases, leaving 15 bases between them.

This clonotype was counted at least ten times. The V call is TRBV7-2, the J call TRBJ2-7; 8 bases align to TRBD2. Germline CDR1 and CDR2: SGHTA and FQGNSA. The CDR3 is 16 amino acids. The V segment lost 4 bases and the J segment 5 bases; nucleotides outside the gene matches: 13. CDR3 region: CASSSSPYSGNHEQYF. The CDR3 nucleotides read TGTGCCAGCAGCTCTTCTCCCTATAGCGGGAACCACGAGCAGTACTTC.

The chain uses TRBV6-6 and TRBJ2-7, with D maybe TRBD1 (6 bases). The CDR3 has 16 amino acids. CDR1 and CDR2 (germline): MNHNY, SVGAGI (reference sequence). Trimming cost V 2 bases and J 0 bases, with 14 bases left between them. DNA for the CDR3: TGTGCCAGCAGTTACGCTAAGACAGGCGTCTCCTACGAGCAGTACTTC. Translation gives CASSYAKTGVSYEQYF.

In its sample, this clonotype was seen many times. CDR3 amino acids: CASRDRGFTEAFF. The CDR3 nucleotides read TGTGCCAGTCGGGACAGGGGATTCACTGAAGCTTTCTTT. V and J are TRBV19 and TRBJ1-1, with 10 bases matching TRBD1. V shed 8 bases and J 4 bases; nucleotides not matched to a gene: 4. The CDR3 sequence is 13 residues long. Per the germline V gene, CDR1 is LNHDA and CDR2 is SQIVND (reference sequence).

The V gene is TRBV28, the J gene TRBJ2-6; D is possibly TRBD1 (6 bases). This CDR3 has 16 residues. Germline V CDR1 and CDR2: MDHEN, SYDVKM. Between the trimmed V and J ends, which lost 6 bases and 0 bases, there was a span of 12 bases. DNA for the CDR3: TGTGCCAGCAGAATACCAGGGGCCTCTGGGGCCAACGTCCTGACTTTC. It translates to CASRIPGASGANVLTF.

V gene TRBV7-9 combines with J gene TRBJ2-1; D may be TRBD2 (7 bases). CDR3 length: 17 residues. The germline CDR1 and CDR2 sequences are SEHNR and FQNEAQ (reference sequence). The V and J ends lost 2 bases and 7 bases respectively, with 21 bases between them. CDR3 protein: CASSLNPGGRGGNEQFF. In nucleotides, the CDR3 is TGTGCCAGCAGCTTAAATCCCGGCGGGAGAGGGGGAAATGAGCAGTTCTTC.

This clonotype has more than one count but fewer than ten. This sequence joins TRBV2 and TRBJ2-1; 7 bases line up with TRBD1. The CDR3 has 13 residues. Germline CDR1 reads SNHLY; CDR2 reads FYNNEI. The ends lost 2 bases at V and 15 bases at J; junction bases unmatched: 10. The CDR3 nucleotides are TGTGCCAGCAGTGAAAGGGTGAGGGCAGGGGGGTTCTTC. Its translation is CASSERVRAGGFF.

This clonotype has just a few counts. The rearrangement links TRBV19 to TRBJ1-2; TRBD1 is a possible D gene (6 bases). V lost 5 bases to trimming and J lost 1 base, with 11 bases between them. Germline assignment: CDR1 LNHDA and CDR2 SQIVND (reference sequence). The length of the CDR3 is 14 residues. The CDR3 loop reads CASSPQGINYGYTF. DNA of the CDR3: TGTGCCAGTAGTCCACAGGGTATTAACTATGGCTACACCTTC.

This clonotype came up many times. The rearrangement joins TRBV15 to TRBJ2-5; no clear D. The CDR3 is made up of 12 amino acids. V gave up 3 bases and J gave up 5 bases, with 7 bases separating them. Germline CDR1 and CDR2: LNHNV and YYDKDF (reference sequence). CDR3 in DNA: TGTGCCACCAGCAGCGAAAGGGAGACCCAGTACTTC. Amino acid sequence: CATSSERETQYF.

This sequence joins TRBV7-3 and TRBJ2-7, with D perhaps given as TRBD1 or TRBD2 (6 bases each). The V gene lost 2 bases and the J gene lost 3 bases, with 14 bases spanning the gap. This CDR3 comprises 15 residues. Germline CDR1 reads SGHTA; CDR2 reads FQGTGA. CDR3 nucleotides: TGTGCCAGCAGCTTAGAGGGAGGACAGTACTACGAGCAGTACTTC. This sequence encodes CASSLEGGQYYEQYF.

Points on this clonotype: A junction end diverges from the germline sequence, so it may reflect a read error. This sequence joins TRBV5-5 and TRBJ1-5, with 7 bases identical to TRBD1. This CDR3 is built from 15 residues. From germline, CDR1 is SGHKS and CDR2 YYEKEE (reference sequence). DNA of the CDR3: TGCGCCAGCAGCTTGCTGGGACAGAGCAATCAGCCCCAGCATTTT. This translates into CASSLLGQSNQPQHF.

The chain employs TRBV29-1 and TRBJ2-2, with 9 positions matching TRBD1. CDR1 and CDR2 from the germline V gene are SQVTM and ANQGSEA. CDR3 size: 13 residues. Unmatched junction bases numbered 2, after V lost 3 bases and J lost 6 bases. The CDR3: CSVDGTGSGELFF. CDR3 bases: TGCAGCGTTGACGGGACAGGGTCCGGGGAGCTGTTTTTT.

This clonotype was detected only a few times. The chain has TRBV29-1 and TRBJ2-7, with D uncertain. Germline V gives CDR1 SQVTM, CDR2 ANQGSEA. V shed 4 bases and J shed 7 bases, with 11 bases lying between them. The CDR3 is 11 residues long. CDR3 sequence (DNA): TGCAGCGTTGCCTTAATCGGGGAGCAGTACTTC. Its protein product is CSVALIGEQYF.

This clonotype was seen more than once but under ten times. The CDR3 carries no conserved terminal phenylalanine or tryptophan, so it likely arises from a read error. This rearrangement joins TRBV20-1 to TRBJ2-2; D possibly corresponds to TRBD1 (6 bases). V dropped 6 bases and J dropped 8 bases, with 16 bases sitting between them. The CDR3 totals 13 residues. Germline loops: CDR1 DFQATT, CDR2 SNEGSKA (reference sequence). DNA of the CDR3: TGCAGTGCGGTTGGACAGTTTGGAGGGGAGCTGTTTTCT. Translated, it gives CSAVGQFGGELFS.

This clonotype was found a few times. The chain has TRBV20-1 and TRBJ2-1, with 7 bases identical to TRBD2. The V segment lost 0 bases and the J segment 8 bases; nucleotides outside the gene matches: 10. Germline V gene sequence: CDR1 DFQATT, CDR2 SNEGSKA (reference sequence). This CDR3 has 15 amino acids. The CDR3 region has the DNA TGCAGTGCTAGAGACGCAGGAAAAGCGGGATATGAGCAGTTCTTC. Protein sequence: CSARDAGKAGYEQFF.